This T cell receptor (beta chain) was identified during a study of CD8 T cells in Susac syndrome. cDNA came from around 0.5 to 1 ug RNA primed by random hexamers. TCRdb processed the immunoSEQ multiplex PCR reads anew with MiXCR; each CDR3 protein has one entry. The sample consists of approximately 160,000 distinct CDR3 sequences, around 96% of them appearing once. The CDR3 contains 13 residues. With 4 bases removed from V and 4 bases from J, the gap between germline ends came to 11 bases. Per the germline V gene, CDR1 is SGHDT and CDR2 is YYEEEE. This sequence originates from a human donor with Susac syndrome. V is TRBV5-6 and J is TRBJ2-5; maybe TRBD2 (6 bases). Input material: CD4+ T cells from PBMCs. The DNA for the CDR3 is TGTGCCAGCAGCATCGGGACTCGAGAGACCCAGTACTTC. Translated: CASSIGTRETQYF.